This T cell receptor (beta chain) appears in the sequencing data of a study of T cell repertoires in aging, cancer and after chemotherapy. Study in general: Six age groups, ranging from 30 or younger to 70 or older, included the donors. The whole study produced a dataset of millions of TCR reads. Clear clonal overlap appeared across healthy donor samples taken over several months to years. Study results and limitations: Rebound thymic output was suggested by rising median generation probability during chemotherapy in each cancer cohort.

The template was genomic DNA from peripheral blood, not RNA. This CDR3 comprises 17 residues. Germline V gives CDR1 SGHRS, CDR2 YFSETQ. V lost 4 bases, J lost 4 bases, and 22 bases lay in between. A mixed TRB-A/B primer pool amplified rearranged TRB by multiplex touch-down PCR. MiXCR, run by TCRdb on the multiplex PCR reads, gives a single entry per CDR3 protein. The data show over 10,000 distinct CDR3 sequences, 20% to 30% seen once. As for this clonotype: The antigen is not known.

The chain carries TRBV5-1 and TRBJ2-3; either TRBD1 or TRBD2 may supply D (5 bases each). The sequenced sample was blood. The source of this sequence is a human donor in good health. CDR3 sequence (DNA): TGCGCCAGCAGCCCGGGGCGGCAGGGATTTATTTCAGATACGCAGTATTTT. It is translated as CASSPGRQGFISDTQYF.